The 4 T cell receptor beta chains below all came from one sample that was sequenced in a study of shared clonotypes between healthy human individuals. The method was immunoSEQ multiplex PCR; TCRdb's version includes in-frame clones alone and lacks a portion of them. The data show about 2.4 million clones, under 95% seen once. The specimen sequenced was naive CD4+ T cells from PBMCs. Subset in this sample: CD45RA+ positively selected. The receptors stem from a man in his late teens or twenties in good health. Some clones in this sample may be carry-over from other donors' samples.

The CDR3 DNA is TGTGCCAGCAGCTCAGGAGGACAGGGACACACTGAAGCTTTCTTT. The encoded protein is CASSSGGQGHTEAFF. J is TRBJ1-1 and V is TRBV7-9; TRBD1 matches at 8 bases. From germline, CDR1 is SEHNR and CDR2 FQNEAQ (reference sequence). Losses at the gene ends were 4 bases for V and 3 bases for J; bases not matched to a gene: 7. This CDR3 contains 15 residues.

This clone showed up just once. J is TRBJ1-4 and V is TRBV29-1, with 9 bases that match TRBD1. The germline V gene has CDR1 SQVTM and CDR2 ANQGSEA. The CDR3 contains 14 residues. V gave up 6 bases and J gave up 4 bases; unmatched junction bases: 6. CDR3 nucleotides: TGCAGCGTGGGCTTGGGACAGGGTAATGAAAAACTGTTTTTT. The encoded protein is CSVGLGQGNEKLFF. Based on the CDR3 plus reference TRBV29-1 and TRBJ1-4, the full variable domain is SAVISQKPSRDICQRGTSLTIQCQVDSQVTMMFWYRQQPGQSLTLIATANQGSEATYESGFVIDKFPISRPNLTFSTLTVSNMSPEDSSIYLCSVGLGQGNEKLFFGSGTQLSVL.

The rearrangement uses TRBV28 and TRBJ2-6; no clear D gene. CDR1 MDHEN and CDR2 SYDVKM come from the germline V gene. V shed 5 bases and J shed 2 bases, with 4 bases lying between them. The CDR3 is made up of 13 amino acids. This CDR3 is CASSNPGANVLTF. The CDR3 region has the DNA TGTGCCAGCAGTAATCCTGGGGCCAACGTCCTGACTTTC. Looking up the rest from reference TRBV28 and TRBJ2-6 gives the full variable domain: DVKVTQSSRYLVKRTGEKVFLECVQDMDHENMFWYRQDPGLGLRLIYFSYDVKMKEKGDIPEGYSVSREKKERFSLILESASTNQTSMYLCASSNPGANVLTFGAGSRLTVL.

The chain has TRBV12-2 and TRBJ2-5; the table calls TRBD2, which could not be checked here. TRBV12-2 has pseudogene status. The CDR3 is made up of 14 amino acids. DNA for the CDR3: TGTGCAAGGCGGGGGGTCGGGTTAGAAGAGACCCAGTACTTC. This codes for CARRGVGLEETQYF.